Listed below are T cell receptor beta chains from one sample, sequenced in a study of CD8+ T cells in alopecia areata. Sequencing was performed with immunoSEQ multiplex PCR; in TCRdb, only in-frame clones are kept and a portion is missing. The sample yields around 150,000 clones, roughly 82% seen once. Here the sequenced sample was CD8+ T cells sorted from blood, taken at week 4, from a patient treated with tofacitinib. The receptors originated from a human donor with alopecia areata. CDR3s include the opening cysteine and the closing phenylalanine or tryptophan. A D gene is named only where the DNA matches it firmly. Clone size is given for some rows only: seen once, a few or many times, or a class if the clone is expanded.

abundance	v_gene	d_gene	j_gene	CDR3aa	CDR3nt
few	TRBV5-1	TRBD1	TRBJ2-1	CASSQGQDEQFF	TGCGCCAGCAGCCAGGGACAGGATGAGCAGTTCTTC
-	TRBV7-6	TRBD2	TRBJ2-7	CASSPGASGVYEQYF	TGTGCCAGCAGCCCCGGGGCTAGCGGGGTCTACGAGCAGTACTTC
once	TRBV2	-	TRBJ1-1	CASSEYSNTEAFF	TGTGCCAGCAGTGAATACAGCAACACTGAAGCTTTCTTT
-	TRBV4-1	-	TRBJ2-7	CASSHGTSYEQYF	TGCGCCAGCAGCCATGGGACTTCCTACGAGCAGTACTTC
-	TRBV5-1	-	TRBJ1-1	CASSRRTEDTEAFF	TGCGCCAGCAGTCGTAGGACAGAGGACACTGAAGCTTTCTTT
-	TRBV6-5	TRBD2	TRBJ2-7	CASSLKRGGLYEQYF	TGTGCCAGCAGTTTAAAGCGGGGGGGCCTCTACGAGCAGTACTTC
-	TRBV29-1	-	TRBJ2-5	CSVTTVGKAGPGETQYF	TGCAGCGTCACAACCGTCGGGAAGGCAGGCCCGGGGGAGACCCAGTACTTC
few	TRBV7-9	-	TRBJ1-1	CASSSDKAFF	TGTGCCAGCAGCTCAGACAAAGCTTTCTTT
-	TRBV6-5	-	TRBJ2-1	CASSYALTPNNEQFF	TGTGCCAGCAGTTACGCCCTCACACCTAACAATGAGCAGTTCTTC
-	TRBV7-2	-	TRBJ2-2	CASSLGAGAGPGELFF	TGTGCCAGCAGCTTAGGAGCAGGGGCGGGGCCCGGGGAGCTGTTTTTT